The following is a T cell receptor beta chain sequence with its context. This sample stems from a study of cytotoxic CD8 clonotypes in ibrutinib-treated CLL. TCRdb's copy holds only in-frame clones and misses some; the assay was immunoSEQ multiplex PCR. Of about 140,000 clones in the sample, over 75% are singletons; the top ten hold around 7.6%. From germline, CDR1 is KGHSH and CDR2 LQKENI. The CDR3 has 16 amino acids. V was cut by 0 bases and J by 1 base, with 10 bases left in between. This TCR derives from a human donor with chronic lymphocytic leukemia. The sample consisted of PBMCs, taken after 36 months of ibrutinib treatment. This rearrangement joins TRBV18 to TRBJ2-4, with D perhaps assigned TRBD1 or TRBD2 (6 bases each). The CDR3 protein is CASSPPEGVAKNIQYF. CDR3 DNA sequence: TGTGCCAGCTCACCACCGGAGGGGGTCGCCAAAAACATTCAGTACTTC.